Each of the 14 T cell receptor beta chains below was sequenced from the same sample in a study of T cells after yellow fever vaccination (dated by TCRdb to between 2018 and 2021). The treatment or condition label of this sample denotes: live attenuated yellow fever vaccine strain. The method behind the library was 5' RACE. Sequencing was performed on an Illumina NovaSeq 6000. The public reads were run again by TCRdb, first through fastp at Q25 and then through MiXCR, and only productive beta chains were kept. Duplicate CDR3 protein sequences are folded into a single record with the most common DNA and genes. This sample holds some 420,000 distinct CDR3 sequences; around 20% were observed only once. Of the sample, 15% to 20% falls within the top ten clones. The source material was PBMCs, sampled before the yellow fever booster vaccination. These receptors came from a man between 18 and 29 years old who received the YFV17D yellow fever vaccine.

This clonotype was observed a few times. The chain has TRBV9 and TRBJ2-6; 7 positions agree with TRBD2. CDR3 length: 17 amino acids. The V segment lost 4 bases and the J segment 3 bases; nucleotides outside the gene matches: 10. Germline CDR1 reads SGDLS; CDR2 reads YYNGEE. CDR3 sequence: CASSPHGEGSGANVLTF. CDR3 bases: TGTGCCAGCAGCCCCCACGGGGAGGGAAGTGGGGCCAACGTCCTGACTTTC.

This clonotype was detected a few times. The V call is TRBV12-5, the J call TRBJ2-2; tentatively, D is TRBD1 (6 bases). This CDR3 comprises 15 residues. V shed 5 bases and J shed 4 bases, with 14 bases lying between them. Germline CDR1 and CDR2: LGHNT and FRNRAP. CDR3 DNA: TGTGCTAGTGGTCCGGGGACACGGGGCACCGGGGAGCTGTTTTTT. Amino acids: CASGPGTRGTGELFF. Full variable domain (rest looked up from reference TRBV12-5 and TRBJ2-2): DARVTQTPRHKVTEMGQEVTMRCQPILGHNTVFWYRQTMMQGLELLAYFRNRAPLDDSGMPKDRFSAEMPDATLATLKIQPSEPRDSAVYFCASGPGTRGTGELFFGEGSRLTVL.

This chain connects TRBV9 to TRBJ2-7; TRBD2 is a possible D gene (6 bases). Germline V CDR1 and CDR2: SGDLS, YYNGEE. V gave up 2 bases and J gave up 7 bases, with 13 bases separating them. The CDR3 runs to 13 residues. In nucleotides, the CDR3 is TGTGCCAGCAGCGTTGCCCAGGAGGGAGAGCAGTACGTC. Translated, it gives CASSVAQEGEQYV.

The J gene is TRBJ2-1, the V gene TRBV10-1; 8 bases are a match to TRBD1. The CDR3 is 15 amino acids. With 3 bases clipped from V and 4 bases from J, the junction kept 5 bases outside the gene matches. Germline V gives CDR1 WNHNN, CDR2 SYGVQD (reference sequence). This CDR3 reads CASSESGGSYNEQFF. CDR3 nucleotides: TGCGCCAGCAGTGAATCAGGGGGCTCGTACAATGAGCAGTTCTTC.

This chain uses TRBV12-3 or TRBV12-4 with TRBJ2-2; the D is unclear. The CDR3 extends over 13 amino acids. Trimming pared 3 bases from V and 3 bases from J, leaving 5 bases between. Here the CDR3 reads CASSFSDTGELFF. CDR3 in DNA: TGTGCCAGCAGTTTTTCGGACACCGGGGAGCTGTTTTTT.

The CDR3 DNA reads TGCGCCAGCAGCTTGGACCCACTCGTAGAGACCCAGTACTTC. Protein product: CASSLDPLVETQYF. The rearrangement uses TRBV5-1 and TRBJ2-5; D gene ambiguous. Trimming took 0 bases from V and 4 from J, leaving 10 bases between them. The germline gives CDR1 SGHRS, CDR2 YFSETQ. CDR3 length: 14 amino acids.

The V and J genes are TRBV2 and TRBJ2-3, with TRBD2 matching over 9 bases. CDR1 is SNHLY and CDR2 is FYNNEI in the germline V gene. V trimming: 8 bases; J trimming: 1 base; junction bases outside the gene matches: 10. The CDR3 consists of 16 residues. CDR3 in DNA: TGTGCCAGCGCCGAGCGGGCTAGCGGGGGCACAGATACGCAGTATTTT. Its translation: CASAERASGGTDTQYF.

This chain connects TRBV6-8 to TRBJ1-4; 7 bases align to TRBD1. The CDR3 is 15 residues long. The trim removed 6 bases at V and 5 bases at J, leaving 9 bases unmatched. The germline V gene encodes CDR1 MNHGY and CDR2 SAAAGT. The CDR3 DNA follows: TGTGCCAGCAGAACGACAGGGAGGTGCAATGAAAAACTGTTTTTT. It encodes CASRTTGRCNEKLFF.

The chain couples TRBV5-5 to TRBJ2-3; the match to TRBD1 covers 11 bases. Trimming cost V 4 bases and J 4 bases; bases outside gene matches: 5. CDR1 and CDR2 (germline): SGHKS, YYEKEE (reference sequence). This CDR3 is 15 amino acids long. CDR3 nucleotides: TGTGCCAGCAGCCCCTGGACAGGGGGCGCAGATACGCAGTATTTT. Encoded protein: CASSPWTGGADTQYF.

J is TRBJ2-2 and V is TRBV19; possibly TRBD1 or TRBD2 for D (5 bases each). Germline CDR1 is LNHDA and CDR2 is SQIVND (reference sequence). The CDR3 loop spans 14 amino acids. V lost 4 bases to trimming and J lost 5 bases, with 11 bases between them. CDR3 sequence (DNA): TGTGCCAGTAGTACGGGACCGGGGACCGGGGAGCTGTTTTTT. Translated: CASSTGPGTGELFF.

This chain joins TRBV6-2 or TRBV6-3 and TRBJ1-5; tentative D call: TRBD1 (6 bases). Germline V lookup: CDR1 MNHEY, CDR2 SVGEGT. The CDR3 extends over 14 amino acids. The V end was cut by 3 bases, the J end by 2 bases, with 8 bases between. The CDR3 protein is CASSYWTGNQPQHF. CDR3 bases: TGTGCCAGCAGTTATTGGACAGGCAATCAGCCCCAGCATTTT.

The chain combines TRBV14 with TRBJ2-3; D may be TRBD2 (6 bases). Trimming shortened V by 4 bases and J by 2 bases, and 16 bases separated the two germline ends. This CDR3 comprises 16 residues. Germline assignment: CDR1 SGHDN and CDR2 FVKESK. CDR3 amino acids: CASSRFETRSTDTQYF. In DNA form, the CDR3 reads TGTGCCAGCAGCCGATTTGAGACTAGATCCACAGATACGCAGTATTTT.

In its sample, this clonotype was seen a few times. The chain joins TRBV5-1 to TRBJ1-5; the match to TRBD1 covers 10 bases. V lost 0 bases to trimming and J lost 8 bases; unmatched junction nucleotides: 5. Germline loops: CDR1 SGHRS, CDR2 YFSETQ. The CDR3 is made up of 15 amino acids. CDR3 sequence: CASSLAGTGEEPQHF. DNA for the CDR3: TGCGCCAGCAGCTTGGCAGGGACAGGGGAAGAGCCCCAGCATTTT.

This clonotype occurred a few times. The chain is built from TRBV19 and TRBJ1-1, with D perhaps TRBD1 (5 bases). V lost 5 bases and J lost 0, with 13 bases in between. The CDR3 consists of 15 residues. CDR1 is LNHDA, CDR2 SQIVND, per germline (reference sequence). The CDR3 is CASSLDSNMNTEAFF. CDR3 DNA: TGTGCCAGTAGTCTCGACAGTAACATGAACACTGAAGCTTTCTTT.